The 27 T cell receptor beta chains in this list originate from one sample, sequenced in a study of metastatic and nonmetastatic thyroid tumors. With MiXCR, TCRdb reprocessed the PCR reads. Of about 38,000 clones listed, roughly 27% are singletons. No patient had received any treatment before thyroid surgery. Material: blood. The receptors were sampled from a female donor with papillary thyroid cancer or a benign thyroid nodule (not recorded which). Some clones in this sample may be carry-over from other donors' samples.

The V and J genes are TRBV3-1 and TRBJ1-1; 7 bases align to TRBD1. Germline V gene data show CDR1 as LGHDT and CDR2 as YNNKEL (reference sequence). The CDR3 has 14 residues. V trimming: 5 bases; J trimming: 5 bases; junction bases outside the gene matches: 8. The CDR3 nucleotides are TGTGCCAGCAGCTGGGACAGCAAGAGTACTGAAGCTTTCTTT. Encoded protein: CASSWDSKSTEAFF.

A few counts support this clone. This may be a read error, as it is one base from a much larger clone. The sample contains more than one DNA sequence encoding this CDR3. The chain joins TRBV6-1 to TRBJ2-1; 7 bases are shared with TRBD2. CDR1 is MNHNS and CDR2 is SASEGT in the germline V gene. The CDR3 loop spans 15 amino acids. CDR3: CASSEGGGGNNEQFF. Written as DNA, the CDR3 is TGCGCCAGCAGTGAAGGTGGCGGGGGAAACAATGAGCAGTTCTTC.

This clone was observed at least ten times. The chain is built from TRBV28 and TRBJ2-7; the match to TRBD1 covers 9 bases. The CDR3 has 15 amino acids. V trimming: 5 bases; J trimming: 2 bases; junction bases outside the gene matches: 7. Germline V CDR1 and CDR2: MDHEN, SYDVKM. The CDR3 reads CASSHRDRATYEQYF. The CDR3 DNA is TGTGCCAGCAGTCACCGGGACAGGGCCACCTACGAGCAGTACTTC.

This clone was seen ten or more times. This chain joins TRBV7-2 and TRBJ2-2, with a possible D match to TRBD2 (5 bases). The germline V gene has CDR1 SGHTA and CDR2 FQGNSA. The germline V and J ends were trimmed by 4 bases and 6 bases, with 9 bases remaining between them. The CDR3 totals 13 residues. The CDR3 DNA sequence: TGTGCCAGCAGCTCCTCGGGGTCCGGGGAGCTGTTTTTT. Its protein product is CASSSSGSGELFF.

As regards this clone: The germline gene is not matched at one end of the junction; a read error may be the cause. The chain uses TRBV20-1 and TRBJ1-5; no clear D. The germline gives CDR1 DFQATT, CDR2 SNEGSKA (reference sequence). This CDR3 is 13 amino acids long. The CDR3 reads CSASLDRYQTQHF. In nucleotides, the CDR3 is TGCAGTGCCTCTTTGGACCGGTATCAGACCCAACATTTT.

A word on this clone: One junction end does not reproduce the germline sequence, and a read error may be involved. The chain employs TRBV4-2 and TRBJ2-3; TRBD2 matches 8 bases. Germline V gene sequence: CDR1 LGHNA, CDR2 YNFKEQ. The CDR3 loop spans 16 amino acids. CDR3 in DNA: TGTGCCAGCAACCAAGATCGAGCGGGGGGCACAGATACGCAGTATTTT. It codes for CASNQDRAGGTDTQYF.

This clone appeared a single time. The CDR3 ends on some other residue instead of the conserved phenylalanine or tryptophan, so this is likely a read error. J is TRBJ2-5 and V is TRBV7-9; tentatively, D is TRBD1 (6 bases). Germline CDR1 reads SEHNR; CDR2 reads FQNEAQ (reference sequence). CDR3 length equals 15 residues. The ends were cut back, 4 bases at V and 1 base at J, with 13 bases in the middle. In DNA form, the CDR3 reads TGTGCCAGCAGCTACACCGGGACAATCCAAGAGACCCAGTACCTC. It is translated as CASSYTGTIQETQYL.

This clone was recorded at least ten times. Other nucleotide sequences in the sample specify the same CDR3. The chain recombines TRBV9 with TRBJ2-4; tentative D call: TRBD1 (5 bases). Germline CDR1 and CDR2: SGDLS and YYNGEE. The V gene lost 2 bases and the J gene lost 9 bases, with 12 bases spanning the gap. This CDR3 contains 13 residues. The CDR3 nucleotides are TGTGCCAGCAGCGTCACCCAGGGAAGCATTCAGTACTTC. Its protein is CASSVTQGSIQYF.

This chain links TRBV6-2 or TRBV6-3 with TRBJ2-7; 7 nucleotides align to TRBD2. V trimming: 0 bases; J trimming: 1 base; junction bases outside the gene matches: 3. This CDR3 is 15 amino acids long. Germline assignment: CDR1 MNHEY and CDR2 SVGEGT. CDR3 amino acids: CASSYSASGSYEQYF. The CDR3 bases are TGTGCCAGCAGTTACTCGGCTAGCGGATCCTACGAGCAGTACTTC.

This clone was counted at least ten times. It may be a read error: a sequence one base away is much more abundant. The sample contains more than one DNA sequence encoding this CDR3. The chain's CDR3 is CASSIEGRGSQPQHF. The CDR3 region has the DNA TGTGCCAGTAGTATAGAGGGCAGAGGAAGTCAGCCCCAGCATTTT. The genes are TRBV19 and TRBJ1-5; D is uncertain. This CDR3 region has 15 residues. The germline V and J ends were trimmed by 0 bases and 6 bases, with 12 bases remaining between them. Germline lookup yields CDR1 LNHDA and CDR2 SQIVND (reference sequence).

V is TRBV20-1 and J is TRBJ1-2; 7 bases agree with TRBD1. CDR1 and CDR2 from the germline V gene are DFQATT and SNEGSKA (reference sequence). V was pared by 4 bases and J by 7 bases, with 3 bases of the junction left unmatched. The CDR3 runs 11 residues. The CDR3 loop reads CSAKGGVGYTF. DNA for the CDR3: TGCAGTGCTAAAGGGGGCGTTGGCTACACCTTC.

The genes are TRBV20-1 and TRBJ2-3; D unclear. Trimming stripped 8 bases from V and 3 bases from J, with 18 bases between. Germline CDR1 is DFQATT and CDR2 is SNEGSKA (reference sequence). The CDR3 contains 14 residues. The CDR3 protein is CSSGRRSRTDTQYF. The CDR3 nucleotides are TGCAGTTCGGGCAGGCGTAGCAGGACAGATACGCAGTATTTT.

This clone has ten or more counts. The chain's CDR3 is CSAPLVNEQFF. The CDR3 DNA sequence: TGCAGTGCTCCACTAGTCAATGAGCAGTTCTTC. This chain connects TRBV20-1 to TRBJ2-1; D is perhaps TRBD2 (5 bases). The CDR3 runs 11 residues. Trimming took off 5 bases at V and 6 bases at J, with 8 bases between the two ends. The germline gives CDR1 DFQATT, CDR2 SNEGSKA (reference sequence).

This clone has just a few counts. This specimen includes other DNA sequences encoding the same CDR3. The genes are TRBV30 and TRBJ1-2, with D unresolved. CDR3 length: 13 residues. Trimming removed 2 bases at V and 7 bases at J, with 14 bases between. Germline V gives CDR1 GTSNPN, CDR2 SVGIG (reference sequence). This CDR3 is CAWSPYTSTGYTF. The CDR3 DNA follows: TGTGCCTGGAGTCCTTATACCTCGACTGGCTACACCTTC.

The V gene is TRBV7-3, the J gene TRBJ2-1, with TRBD1 matching 7 bases. The CDR3 sequence is 15 residues long. The germline V gene encodes CDR1 SGHTA and CDR2 FQGTGA. Losses at the gene ends were 5 bases for V and 4 bases for J; bases not matched to a gene: 8. The CDR3 loop reads CASSVEEGQYNEQFF. The DNA of the CDR3 is TGTGCCAGCAGCGTCGAAGAGGGACAGTACAATGAGCAGTTCTTC.

Ten or more counts support this clone. The chain is built from TRBV6-5 and TRBJ2-1; tentatively, D is TRBD2 (6 bases). Germline-derived CDR1 and CDR2 are MNHEY and SVGAGI. Trimming left V 8 bases short and J 4 bases short, with 24 bases between. CDR3 length: 17 amino acids. CDR3 in DNA: TGTGCCAGCGAAAAGTCGGTAACTAGCCACACTTACAATGAGCAGTTCTTC. It encodes CASEKSVTSHTYNEQFF.

In this sample, this clone is medium-sized. V and J are TRBV28 and TRBJ1-2, with D perhaps matching TRBD1 (6 bases). Germline V gives CDR1 MDHEN, CDR2 SYDVKM. The CDR3 is 15 amino acids. Trimming pared 6 bases from V and 2 bases from J, leaving 16 bases between. CDR3 DNA sequence: TGTGCCAGCAGGGGGCGTAAGGGGGGGAACTATGGCTACACCTTC. Its protein product is CASRGRKGGNYGYTF.

This clone has a count of ten or more. This sequence joins TRBV20-1 and TRBJ1-1; 9 nucleotides line up with TRBD1. Germline assignment: CDR1 DFQATT and CDR2 SNEGSKA (reference sequence). This CDR3 contains 12 residues. Losses at the gene ends were 2 bases for V and 9 bases for J; bases not matched to a gene: 4. The CDR3 nucleotides read TGCAGTGCTAGACCGGGACAGGGCAAAGCTTTCTTT. It yields the protein CSARPGQGKAFF.

This clone was counted once. At one boundary the junction diverges from the germline segment, which might be a read error. This rearrangement joins TRBV28 to TRBJ1-1, with 7 bases identical to TRBD1. The CDR3 has 15 residues. Germline CDR1 MDHEN, CDR2 SYDVKM. CDR3 bases: TGTGCCAGCAGTTTAAGCACAGGGGTTGGTACTGAAGCCTTCTTT. Translation: CASSLSTGVGTEAFF.

The V gene is TRBV11-2, the J gene TRBJ1-5, with TRBD1 matching 9 bases. The J segment lost 5 bases and the V segment lost 6 bases, leaving 11 bases of the junction unmatched. Germline V gene data show CDR1 as SGHAT and CDR2 as FQNNGV. The CDR3 consists of 16 residues. The CDR3 nucleotides read TGTGCCAGCAGTGATTCCGGGACAGGGACCTATCAGCCCCAGCATTTT. Translation gives CASSDSGTGTYQPQHF.

This clone was seen at least ten times. The chain carries TRBV28 and TRBJ1-5, with D tentatively TRBD1 (5 bases). Germline assignment: CDR1 MDHEN and CDR2 SYDVKM. Trimming shortened V by 3 bases and J by 6 bases, and 15 bases separated the two germline ends. The CDR3 length is 15 residues. CDR3 DNA: TGTGCCAGCAGTTTGGTGGTGGGCGGGGGTCAGCCCCAGCATTTT. Translating it yields CASSLVVGGGQPQHF.

This clone occurred many times. The chain links TRBV15 to TRBJ2-3, with 7 bases aligning to TRBD2. The length of the CDR3 is 17 residues. Germline trimming cut 0 bases from V and 6 bases from J; bases unmatched to any gene: 12. From germline, CDR1 is LNHNV and CDR2 YYDKDF (reference sequence). The CDR3 nucleotides are TGTGCCACCAGCAGAGATCGCGGGAGAGGAGGGGCGGATACGCAGTATTTT. It translates to CATSRDRGRGGADTQYF.

In this sample, this clone turned up many times. The rearrangement links TRBV18 to TRBJ1-1, with 8 bases fitting TRBD1. The length of the CDR3 is 14 residues. J lost 3 bases, V lost 3 bases, and 3 bases had no gene match. Per germline, CDR1 KGHSH and CDR2 LQKENI. DNA of the CDR3: TGTGCCAGCTCACCCGGGACAGGTTACACTGAAGCTTTCTTT. Translating it yields CASSPGTGYTEAFF.

The chain couples TRBV30 to TRBJ1-1; TRBD1 might be the D (6 bases). The CDR3 contains 13 residues. V was pared by 2 bases and J by 6 bases, with 13 bases between. The germline V gene encodes CDR1 GTSNPN and CDR2 SVGIG (reference sequence). CDR3: CAWSSQGPAEAFF. Written as DNA, the CDR3 is TGTGCCTGGAGTTCACAGGGTCCCGCTGAAGCTTTCTTT.

This clone was seen only a few times. The junction shows a germline mismatch at one end, possibly a read error. The V call is TRBV6-2 or TRBV6-3, the J call TRBJ2-2, with TRBD2 identical over 7 bases. The CDR3 loop spans 16 amino acids. The V gene's germline CDR1 is MNHEY and CDR2 SVGEGT. Written as DNA, the CDR3 is TGTGCCAGCAGTTTGAGCGGGAACGCGAACACCTGGGAGCTGTTTTTT. Protein sequence: CASSLSGNANTWELFF.

The chain carries TRBV28 and TRBJ1-1; the D gene is possibly TRBD1 (6 bases). Germline V lookup: CDR1 MDHEN, CDR2 SYDVKM. The CDR3 length is 12 residues. Trimming shortened V by 5 bases and J by 8 bases, and 12 bases separated the two germline ends. The CDR3 loop is CASSPRQEEAFF. The CDR3 DNA reads TGTGCCAGCAGTCCTCGACAGGAGGAAGCTTTCTTT.

The table lists this clone with many counts. The chain joins TRBV15 to TRBJ2-2; 12 bases agree with TRBD2. Germline values: CDR1 LNHNV, CDR2 YYDKDF (reference sequence). The CDR3 spans 15 residues. The J segment lost 7 bases and the V segment lost 4 bases, leaving 4 bases of the junction unmatched. The CDR3 protein is CATSTSGRVGGELFF. CDR3 DNA: TGTGCCACCAGCACTAGCGGGAGGGTAGGCGGGGAGCTGTTTTTT.